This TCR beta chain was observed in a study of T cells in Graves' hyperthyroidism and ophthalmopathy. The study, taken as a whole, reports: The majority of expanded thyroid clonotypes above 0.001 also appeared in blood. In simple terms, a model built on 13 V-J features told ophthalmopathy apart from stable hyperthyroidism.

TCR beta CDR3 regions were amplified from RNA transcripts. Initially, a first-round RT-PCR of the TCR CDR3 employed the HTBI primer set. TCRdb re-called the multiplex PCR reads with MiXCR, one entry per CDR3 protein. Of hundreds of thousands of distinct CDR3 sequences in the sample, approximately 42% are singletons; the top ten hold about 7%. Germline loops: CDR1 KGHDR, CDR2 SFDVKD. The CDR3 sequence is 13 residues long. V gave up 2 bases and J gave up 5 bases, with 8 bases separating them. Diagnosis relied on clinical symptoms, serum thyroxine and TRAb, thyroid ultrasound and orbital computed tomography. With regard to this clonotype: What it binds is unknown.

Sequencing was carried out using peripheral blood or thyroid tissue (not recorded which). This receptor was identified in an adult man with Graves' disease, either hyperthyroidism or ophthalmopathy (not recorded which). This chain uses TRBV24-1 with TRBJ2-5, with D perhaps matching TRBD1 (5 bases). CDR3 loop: CATSDWGRETQYF. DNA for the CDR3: TGTGCCACCAGTGATTGGGGCAGGGAGACCCAGTACTTC.